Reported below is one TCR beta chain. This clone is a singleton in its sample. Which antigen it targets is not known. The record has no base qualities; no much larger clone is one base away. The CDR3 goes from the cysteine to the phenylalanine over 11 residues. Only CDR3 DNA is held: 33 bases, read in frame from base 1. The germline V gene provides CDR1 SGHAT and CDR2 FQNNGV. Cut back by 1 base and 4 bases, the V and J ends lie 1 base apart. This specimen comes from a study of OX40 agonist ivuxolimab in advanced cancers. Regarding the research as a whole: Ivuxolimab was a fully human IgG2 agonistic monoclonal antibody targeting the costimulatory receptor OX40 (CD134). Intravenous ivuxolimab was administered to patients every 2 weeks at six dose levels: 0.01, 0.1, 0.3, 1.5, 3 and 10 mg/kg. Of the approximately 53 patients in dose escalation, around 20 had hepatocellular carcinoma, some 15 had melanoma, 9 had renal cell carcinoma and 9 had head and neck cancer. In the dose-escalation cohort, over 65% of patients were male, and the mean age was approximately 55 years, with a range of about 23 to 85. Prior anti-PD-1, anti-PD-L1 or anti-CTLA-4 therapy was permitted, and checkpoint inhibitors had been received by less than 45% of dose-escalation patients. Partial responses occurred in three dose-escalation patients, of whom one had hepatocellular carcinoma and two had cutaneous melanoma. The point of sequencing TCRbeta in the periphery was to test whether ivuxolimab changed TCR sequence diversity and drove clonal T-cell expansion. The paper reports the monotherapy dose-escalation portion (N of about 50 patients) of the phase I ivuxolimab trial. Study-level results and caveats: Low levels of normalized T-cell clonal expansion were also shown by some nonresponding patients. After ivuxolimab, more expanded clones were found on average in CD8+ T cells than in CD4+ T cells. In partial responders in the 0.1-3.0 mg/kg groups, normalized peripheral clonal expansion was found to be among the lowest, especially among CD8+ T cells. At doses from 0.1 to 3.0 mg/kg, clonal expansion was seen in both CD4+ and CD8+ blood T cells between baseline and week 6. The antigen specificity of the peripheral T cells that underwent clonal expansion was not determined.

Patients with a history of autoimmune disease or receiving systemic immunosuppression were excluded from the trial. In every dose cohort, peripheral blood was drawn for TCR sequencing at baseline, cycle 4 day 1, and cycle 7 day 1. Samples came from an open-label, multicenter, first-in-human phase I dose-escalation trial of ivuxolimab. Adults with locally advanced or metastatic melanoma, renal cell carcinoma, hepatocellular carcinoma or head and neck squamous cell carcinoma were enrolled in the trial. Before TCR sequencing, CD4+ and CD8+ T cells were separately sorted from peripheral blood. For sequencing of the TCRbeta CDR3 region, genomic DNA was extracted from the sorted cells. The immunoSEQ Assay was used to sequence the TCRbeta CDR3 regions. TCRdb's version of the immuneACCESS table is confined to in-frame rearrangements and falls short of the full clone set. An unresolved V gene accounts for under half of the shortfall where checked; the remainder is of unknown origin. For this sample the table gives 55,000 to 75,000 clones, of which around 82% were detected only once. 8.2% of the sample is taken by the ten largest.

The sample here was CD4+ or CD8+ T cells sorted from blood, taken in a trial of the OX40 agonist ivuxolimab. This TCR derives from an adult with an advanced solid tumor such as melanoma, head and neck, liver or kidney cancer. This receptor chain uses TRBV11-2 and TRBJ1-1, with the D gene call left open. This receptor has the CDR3 CASSLGTEAFF. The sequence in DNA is TGTGCCAGCAGCTTAGGCACTGAAGCTTTCTTT.